What follows are 10 T cell receptor beta chains derived from one specimen sequenced in a study of shared clonotypes between healthy human individuals. Using immunoSEQ multiplex PCR, the repertoire was profiled, and TCRdb retains in-frame clones only, with some absent. Among about 1.5 million clones listed, 95% to 99% were seen once. Sequencing was done on a sample of naive CD4+ T cells sorted from blood. The subset here: CD45RA+ positively selected. Every receptor here comes from a man aged 25-40 years in good health.

The chain joins TRBV9 to TRBJ2-3, with a tentative D call TRBD2 (6 bases). CDR1 SGDLS and CDR2 YYNGEE come from the germline V gene. The ends were cut back, 3 bases at V and 6 bases at J, with 29 bases in the middle. This CDR3 region has 19 residues. The CDR3: CASSGTTGTHSLTEDTQYF. The CDR3 DNA is TGTGCCAGCAGCGGGACCACCGGGACTCATTCACTAACAGAGGATACGCAGTATTTT.

This clone appeared once. The chain employs TRBV9 and TRBJ2-1; possibly TRBD2 for D (6 bases). The CDR3 is 15 residues long. Germline-derived CDR1 and CDR2 are SGDLS and YYNGEE. Between the trimmed V and J ends, which lost 2 bases and 7 bases, there was a span of 16 bases. CDR3 sequence reads: CASSVRLGDTNEQFF. As DNA, the CDR3 is TGTGCCAGCAGCGTTCGACTAGGGGATACAAATGAGCAGTTCTTC. The full variable domain, rest sourced from reference TRBV9 and TRBJ2-1, is DSGVTQTPKHLITATGQRVTLRCSPRSGDLSVYWYQQSLDQGLQFLIQYYNGEERAKGNILERFSAQQFPDLHSELNLSSLELGDSALYFCASSVRLGDTNEQFFGPGTRLTVL.

V gene TRBV30 combines with J gene TRBJ1-5, with D unresolved. V lost 1 base to trimming and J lost 1 base, with 5 bases between them. The CDR3 consists of 13 residues. Per the germline V gene, CDR1 is GTSNPN and CDR2 is SVGIG (reference sequence). This CDR3 is CAWSGRSNQPQHF. In DNA, the CDR3 is TGTGCCTGGAGTGGACGGAGCAATCAGCCCCAGCATTTT. Looking up the rest from reference TRBV30 and TRBJ1-5 gives the full variable domain: SQTIHQWPATLVQPVGSPLSLECTVEGTSNPNLYWYRQAAGRGLQLLFYSVGIGQISSEVPQNLSASRPQDRQFILSSKKLLLSDSGFYLCAWSGRSNQPQHFGDGTRLSIL.

The J gene is TRBJ1-4, the V gene TRBV9, with a possible D match to TRBD1 (5 bases). Trimming left V 0 bases short and J 7 bases short, with 10 bases between. Per the germline V gene, CDR1 is SGDLS and CDR2 is YYNGEE. The CDR3 contains 14 residues. The CDR3 is CASSVAQVTEKLFF. The CDR3 DNA reads as TGTGCCAGCAGCGTAGCACAGGTCACTGAAAAACTGTTTTTT.

This chain joins TRBV4-2 and TRBJ2-2; no clear D. CDR3 length: 15 amino acids. The V end lost 0 bases, the J end lost 6 bases, and 11 bases lay between the germline ends. Looked up from germline, CDR1 is LGHNA and CDR2 is YNFKEQ. CDR3 sequence reads: CASSQDFGRSGELFF. CDR3 nucleotides: TGTGCCAGCAGCCAAGATTTTGGGCGGTCCGGGGAGCTGTTTTTT.

To note about this clone: Other DNA sequences of this sample code for an identical CDR3. The chain carries TRBV5-1 and TRBJ1-5; 10 nucleotides match TRBD1. CDR1 and CDR2 (germline): SGHRS, YFSETQ. Trimming removed 2 bases from V and 2 bases from J; junction bases left unmatched: 1. The CDR3 is 15 residues long. Here the CDR3 DNA reads TGCGCCAGCAGCTTAGGGACAGGGGGCAATCAGCCCCAGCATTTT. Translated: CASSLGTGGNQPQHF.

A word on this clone: The same CDR3 can be traced to other DNA sequences in this sample. This chain links TRBV5-1 with TRBJ1-1; perhaps TRBD1 as D (6 bases). CDR3 length: 15 amino acids. The germline CDR1 and CDR2 sequences are SGHRS and YFSETQ. Deletions cut 0 bases from V and 0 bases from J, with 9 bases between. CDR3 nucleotides: TGCGCCAGCAGCTTGGAAGGGACATTGAACACTGAAGCTTTCTTT. It encodes CASSLEGTLNTEAFF.

This clone was detected once. This chain connects TRBV2 to TRBJ2-1; D possibly corresponds to TRBD1 (5 bases). The CDR3 length is 15 residues. Trimming removed 4 bases from V and 0 bases from J, with 10 bases in between. Germline V lookup: CDR1 SNHLY, CDR2 FYNNEI. CDR3 amino acids: CASSVTASSYNEQFF. The CDR3 nucleotides are TGTGCCAGCAGTGTGACAGCGAGCTCCTACAATGAGCAGTTCTTC.

This sequence joins TRBV27 and TRBJ1-5, with unresolved D. The ends were cut back, 4 bases at V and 6 bases at J, with 22 bases in the middle. CDR1 and CDR2 (germline): MNHEY, SMNVEV (reference sequence). The CDR3 has 17 residues. The CDR3 loop reads CASSSQVALMEGQPQHF. DNA for the CDR3: TGTGCCAGCAGTTCCCAGGTGGCACTTATGGAGGGTCAGCCCCAGCATTTT.

V usage is TRBV6-5 and J usage is TRBJ2-5; 7 bases fit TRBD1. The CDR3 spans 14 residues. Per germline, CDR1 MNHEY and CDR2 SVGAGI. J gave up 3 bases and V 2 bases, and 3 bases lay outside the gene matches. The CDR3 sequence: CASSYRGRKETQYF. The CDR3 DNA reads as TGTGCCAGCAGTTACAGGGGGCGTAAAGAGACCCAGTACTTC.